Below are 23 T cell receptor beta chains sequenced from a single sample in a study of blood T cell repertoires in COVID-19. Sequenced by immunoSEQ multiplex PCR; TCRdb stores in-frame clones only, minus some. The sample includes some 350,000 clones, around 90% of them seen just once. The sequenced material came from peripheral blood. These receptors were obtained from a woman in her thirties with COVID-19, enrolled during active disease.

As concerns this clone: The same CDR3 arises from other DNA sequences in this sample as well. The V call is TRBV7-9, the J call TRBJ1-1; D is perhaps TRBD1 (5 bases). CDR3 length equals 13 residues. The germline CDR1 and CDR2 sequences are SEHNR and FQNEAQ (reference sequence). The germline V and J ends were trimmed by 5 bases and 2 bases, with 9 bases remaining between them. Here the CDR3 DNA reads TGTGCCAGCAGCCCGACAGAAAACACTGAAGCTTTCTTT. Translation gives CASSPTENTEAFF. Filled out from reference TRBV7-9 and TRBJ1-1, the complete variable domain reads DTGVSQNPRHKITKRGQNVTFRCDPISEHNRLYWYRQTLGQGPEFLTYFQNEAQLEKSRLLSDRFSAERPKGSFSTLEIQRTEQGDSAMYLCASSPTENTEAFFGQGTRLTVV.

The count of this clone is one. The rearrangement joins TRBV11-3 to TRBJ2-1; 8 bases agree with TRBD2. V shed 3 bases, J shed 7 bases, and the junction held 8 bases outside the gene matches. CDR3 size: 15 residues. Germline CDR1 is SGHNT and CDR2 is YENEEA. The CDR3 DNA is TGTGCCAGCAGCTTTTTCAGCGGGAGCGGGAATGAGCAGTTCTTC. Amino acids: CASSFFSGSGNEQFF.

V gene TRBV9 combines with J gene TRBJ2-1, with D unresolved. Trimming left V 5 bases short and J 6 bases short, with 18 bases between. The CDR3 spans 15 residues. Germline CDR1 and CDR2: SGDLS and YYNGEE. CDR3 nucleotides: TGTGCCAGCAGTACCTATGAGATTTCGGGCAATGAGCAGTTCTTC. Translating gives CASSTYEISGNEQFF.

This clone occurred once. This rearrangement joins TRBV4-1 to TRBJ2-1; D is unclear. From germline, CDR1 is MGHRA and CDR2 YSYEKL. CDR3 length: 19 residues. The V and J ends lost 2 bases and 2 bases respectively, with 22 bases between them. The CDR3 sequence: CASSQRSQWSPGTYNEQFF. The DNA for the CDR3 is TGCGCCAGCAGCCAACGAAGCCAATGGAGCCCTGGAACCTACAATGAGCAGTTCTTC.

V is TRBV10-3 and J is TRBJ2-5; 7 bases match TRBD1. The CDR3 consists of 14 residues. Germline loops: CDR1 ENHRY, CDR2 SYGVKD. The J segment lost 0 bases and the V segment lost 10 bases, leaving 8 bases of the junction unmatched. CDR3 in DNA: TGTGCCACCTCCGGGACAGAAGACCAAGAGACCCAGTACTTC. This gives the protein CATSGTEDQETQYF.

The chain links TRBV12-5 to TRBJ1-2; D unresolved. CDR1 is LGHNT and CDR2 is FRNRAP in the germline V gene. Trimming took off 7 bases at V and 3 bases at J, with 6 bases between the two ends. The CDR3 totals 11 residues. The CDR3 is CASALDYGYTF. CDR3 in DNA: TGTGCTAGTGCGCTAGACTATGGCTACACCTTC.

The chain links TRBV30 to TRBJ1-1, with D possibly TRBD1 on 5 matching bases. The germline V and J ends were trimmed by 6 bases and 4 bases, with 15 bases remaining between them. The CDR3 length is 13 residues. Germline loops: CDR1 GTSNPN, CDR2 SVGIG (reference sequence). DNA for the CDR3: TGTGCCTGTGGGGGAGGGTCGGGCACTGAAGCTTTCTTT. Amino acid sequence: CACGGGSGTEAFF.

This chain links TRBV5-4 with TRBJ2-5; 8 bases are shared with TRBD1. CDR1 is SGHNT, CDR2 YYREEE, per germline (reference sequence). The CDR3 loop spans 16 amino acids. J gave up 1 base and V 2 bases, and 7 bases lay outside the gene matches. DNA of the CDR3: TGTGCCAGCAGCTTTTCCCTAACAGGGGGCCAAGAGACCCAGTACTTC. Translated, it gives CASSFSLTGGQETQYF. The entire variable domain, with the rest obtained from reference TRBV5-4 and TRBJ2-5, is as follows: ETGVTQSPTHLIKTRGQQVTLRCSSQSGHNTVSWYQQALGQGPQFIFQYYREEENGRGNFPPRFSGLQFPNYSSELNVNALELDDSALYLCASSFSLTGGQETQYFGPGTRLLVL.

This rearrangement joins TRBV7-9 to TRBJ2-1, with 7 bases fitting TRBD2. The CDR3 length is 16 residues. Germline CDR1 SEHNR, CDR2 FQNEAQ (reference sequence). V lost 5 bases, J lost 0 bases, and 7 bases stayed unmatched. CDR3 sequence reads: CASSLSGPSSYNEQFF. The DNA of the CDR3 is TGTGCCAGCAGCCTTAGCGGGCCCAGCTCCTACAATGAGCAGTTCTTC. Variable domain in full (rest from reference TRBV7-9 and TRBJ2-1): DTGVSQNPRHKITKRGQNVTFRCDPISEHNRLYWYRQTLGQGPEFLTYFQNEAQLEKSRLLSDRFSAERPKGSFSTLEIQRTEQGDSAMYLCASSLSGPSSYNEQFFGPGTRLTVL.

The genes are TRBV6-4 and TRBJ1-1, with TRBD1 as a possible D gene (6 bases). Between the trimmed V and J ends, which lost 6 bases and 4 bases, there was a span of 15 bases. Germline V CDR1 and CDR2: MRHNA, SNTAGT. CDR3 length: 14 residues. The CDR3 here is CASRRDTGRTEAFF. The CDR3 DNA reads as TGTGCCAGCAGGAGAGACACAGGGCGCACTGAAGCTTTCTTT.

This chain uses TRBV4-1 with TRBJ1-5; TRBD1 aligns across 8 bases. Germline V lookup: CDR1 MGHRA, CDR2 YSYEKL. V dropped 5 bases and J dropped 6; count of bases not matched to a gene: 6. There are 14 residues in the CDR3. This CDR3 is CASSAQGEGQPQHF. The CDR3 DNA sequence: TGCGCCAGCAGCGCACAGGGGGAGGGTCAGCCCCAGCATTTT.

The J gene is TRBJ2-7, the V gene TRBV27; 12 nucleotides line up with TRBD1. With V trimmed by 6 bases and J by 7 bases, 10 bases remained unmatched. The CDR3 extends over 15 amino acids. Germline CDR1 and CDR2: MNHEY and SMNVEV (reference sequence). CDR3 protein: CASSPGTGGLYEQYV. The CDR3 DNA reads TGTGCCAGCAGCCCTGGGACAGGGGGCCTGTATGAGCAGTACGTC.

This chain links TRBV28 with TRBJ2-5; 7 bases map to TRBD2. J gave up 1 base and V 2 bases, and 1 base lay outside the gene matches. This CDR3 has 14 residues. The germline V gene has CDR1 MDHEN and CDR2 SYDVKM. The CDR3 spells CASSLLAAQETQYF. CDR3 sequence (DNA): TGTGCCAGCAGTTTACTAGCGGCCCAAGAGACCCAGTACTTC. The full variable domain, completed using reference TRBV28 and TRBJ2-5, is DVKVTQSSRYLVKRTGEKVFLECVQDMDHENMFWYRQDPGLGLRLIYFSYDVKMKEKGDIPEGYSVSREKKERFSLILESASTNQTSMYLCASSLLAAQETQYFGPGTRLLVL.

The chain carries TRBV7-9 and TRBJ2-5; 10 bases match TRBD1. Germline values: CDR1 SEHNR, CDR2 FQNEAQ (reference sequence). CDR3 length: 16 amino acids. The V segment lost 0 bases and the J segment 5 bases; nucleotides outside the gene matches: 6. This chain's CDR3 is CASSLAWDRGGETQYF. For the CDR3, the DNA is TGTGCCAGCAGCTTAGCGTGGGACAGGGGAGGGGAGACCCAGTACTTC.

This clone was observed a handful of times. This chain uses TRBV5-4 with TRBJ2-3, with 8 bases aligning to TRBD2. Germline V CDR1 and CDR2: SGHNT, YYREEE (reference sequence). The CDR3 spans 16 residues. The ends lost 0 bases at V and 3 bases at J; junction bases unmatched: 6. The CDR3 sequence: CASSLAGGAVTDTQYF. In DNA form, the CDR3 reads TGTGCCAGCAGCTTGGCCGGGGGGGCCGTGACAGATACGCAGTATTTT.

CDR3 DNA: TGCGCCAGCAGTGAGGGCCCCCCTGGCTCTGGAAACACCATATATTTT. This gives the protein CASSEGPPGSGNTIYF. This chain joins TRBV5-1 and TRBJ1-3; no clear D. There are 16 residues in the CDR3. Germline CDR1 SGHRS, CDR2 YFSETQ. V lost 5 bases, J lost 0 bases, and 15 bases lay in between.

The V call is TRBV5-5, the J call TRBJ2-7, with 13 bases lining up with TRBD2. Germline assignment: CDR1 SGHKS and CDR2 YYEKEE (reference sequence). V trimming: 3 bases; J trimming: 0 bases; junction bases outside the gene matches: 0. The CDR3 length is 15 residues. The CDR3 loop reads CASSWTSGSSYEQYV. The CDR3, as DNA: TGTGCCAGCAGCTGGACTAGCGGGAGCTCCTACGAGCAGTACGTC.

This sequence joins TRBV3-1 (or the pseudogene TRBV3-2) and TRBJ2-5; D is ambiguous. Trimming removed 4 bases at V and 1 base at J, with 13 bases between. The germline V gene has CDR1 LGHDT and CDR2 YNNKEL (reference sequence). The CDR3 runs to 15 residues. The DNA of the CDR3 is TGTGCCAGCAGCCCGTGGAGCAGCCGCCAAGAGACCCAGTACTTC. Translated: CASSPWSSRQETQYF.

V usage is TRBV5-4 and J usage is TRBJ1-5; D gene uncertain. The germline V gene encodes CDR1 SGHNT and CDR2 YYREEE (reference sequence). Trimming took off 0 bases at V and 4 bases at J, with 8 bases between the two ends. This CDR3 contains 14 residues. The CDR3 spells CASSLGGGNQPQHF. The CDR3 nucleotides are TGTGCCAGCAGCTTGGGGGGAGGTAATCAGCCCCAGCATTTT.

Note on this clone: The junction differs from germline at one of its ends, possibly a read error. J is TRBJ2-2 and V is TRBV19; the D gene is possibly TRBD1 (6 bases). Germline CDR1 and CDR2: LNHDA and SQIVND (reference sequence). The CDR3 is 16 amino acids. The CDR3 is CASGIGFTGWPGELFF. The CDR3 DNA sequence: TGTGCCAGTGGTATAGGATTTACAGGGTGGCCCGGGGAGCTGTTTTTT.

The V and J genes are TRBV28 and TRBJ2-5; 14 nucleotides match TRBD2. Germline loops: CDR1 MDHEN, CDR2 SYDVKM. This CDR3 has 14 residues. J was trimmed by 13 bases and V by 2 bases; bases with no gene match: 6. The CDR3 here is CASSLEGLAGARYF. The CDR3 nucleotides are TGTGCCAGCAGTTTAGAGGGACTAGCGGGGGCCCGGTACTTC.

For the CDR3, the DNA is TGTGCTAGTGGTACTAATTGTAGAGCCCCCTTCGAGCAGTACGTC. It translates to CASGTNCRAPFEQYV. The chain combines TRBV12-5 with TRBJ2-7; D is ambiguous. Trimming pared 5 bases from V and 6 bases from J, leaving 20 bases between. Germline V gene data show CDR1 as LGHNT and CDR2 as FRNRAP. CDR3 length equals 15 residues.

The chain uses TRBV28 and TRBJ2-1, with 10 bases fitting TRBD1. Unmatched junction bases numbered 9, after V lost 6 bases and J lost 4 bases. The CDR3 length is 16 residues. Germline-derived CDR1 and CDR2 are MDHEN and SYDVKM. As DNA, the CDR3 is TGTGCCAGCAGACTGATCGGGACAGGGGTTTACAATGAGCAGTTCTTC. Translation: CASRLIGTGVYNEQFF.